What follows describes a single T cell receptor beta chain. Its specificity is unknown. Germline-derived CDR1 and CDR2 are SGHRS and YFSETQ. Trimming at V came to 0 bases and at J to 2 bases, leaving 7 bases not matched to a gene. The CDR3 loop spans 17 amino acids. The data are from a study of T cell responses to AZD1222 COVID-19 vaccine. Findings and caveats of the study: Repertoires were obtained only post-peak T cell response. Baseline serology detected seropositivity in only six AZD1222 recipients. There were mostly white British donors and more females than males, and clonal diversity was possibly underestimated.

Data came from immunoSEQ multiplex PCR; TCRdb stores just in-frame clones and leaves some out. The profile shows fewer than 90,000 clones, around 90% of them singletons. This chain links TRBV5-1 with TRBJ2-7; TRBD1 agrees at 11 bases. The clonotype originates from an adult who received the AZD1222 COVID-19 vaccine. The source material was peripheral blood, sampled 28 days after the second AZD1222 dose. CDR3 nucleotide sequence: TGCGCCAGCAGCTTGGACCCGGGACAGGGGGTGACCTACGAGCAGTACTTC. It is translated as CASSLDPGQGVTYEQYF.